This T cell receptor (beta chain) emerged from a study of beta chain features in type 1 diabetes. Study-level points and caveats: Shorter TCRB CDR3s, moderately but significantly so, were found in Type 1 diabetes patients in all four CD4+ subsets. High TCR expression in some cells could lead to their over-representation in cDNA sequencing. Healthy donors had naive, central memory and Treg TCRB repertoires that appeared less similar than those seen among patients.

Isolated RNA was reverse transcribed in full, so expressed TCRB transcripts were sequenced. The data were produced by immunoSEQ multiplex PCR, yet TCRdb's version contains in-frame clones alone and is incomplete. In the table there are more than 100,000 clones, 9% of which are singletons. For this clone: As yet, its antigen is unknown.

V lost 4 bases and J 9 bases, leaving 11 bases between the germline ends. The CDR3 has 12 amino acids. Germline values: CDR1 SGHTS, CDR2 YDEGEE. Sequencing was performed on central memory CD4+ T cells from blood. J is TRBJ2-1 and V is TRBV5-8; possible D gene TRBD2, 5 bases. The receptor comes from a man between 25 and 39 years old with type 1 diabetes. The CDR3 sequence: CASSPYEGEQFF. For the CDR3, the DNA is TGTGCCAGCAGCCCCTACGAGGGTGAGCAGTTCTTC.